The 9 T cell receptor beta chains below come from one sample, sequenced in a study of blood T cell repertoires in COVID-19. Sequencing was performed with immunoSEQ multiplex PCR; in TCRdb, only in-frame clones are kept and a portion is missing. The sample has 250,000 or so clones, about 82% seen once. Material: peripheral blood. The source of these receptors is a man older than 75 with acute or convalescent COVID-19.

This chain links TRBV12-3 or TRBV12-4 with TRBJ1-2; D is possibly TRBD1 (5 bases). CDR3 length equals 13 residues. Trimming stripped 1 base from V and 7 bases from J, with 10 bases between. The CDR3 coding sequence is TGTGCCAGCAGTTTAGGAGGGGAGGGTGGCTACACCTTC. It is translated as CASSLGGEGGYTF.

Comments on this clone: Other DNA sequences within the sample encode an identical CDR3. This chain links TRBV5-1 with TRBJ2-2, with D possibly being TRBD1 (5 bases). Trimming removed 4 bases from V and 7 bases from J, with 8 bases in between. CDR3 length equals 12 residues. The germline CDR1 and CDR2 sequences are SGHRS and YFSETQ. CDR3 DNA: TGCGCCAGCAGCCTCGACAGCGGGGAGCTGTTTTTT. Translated: CASSLDSGELFF.

The CDR3 DNA reads TGTGCCAGCAGCCAGCCGGGAGGGATCGACGAGCAGTACTTC. The encoded protein is CASSQPGGIDEQYF. V usage is TRBV3-1 (or the pseudogene TRBV3-2) and J usage is TRBJ2-7; TRBD2 matches 8 bases. The length of the CDR3 is 14 residues. V was clipped by 3 bases and J by 5 bases; unmatched bases: 6. Germline loops: CDR1 LGHDT, CDR2 YNNKEL (reference sequence).

The chain couples TRBV7-2 to TRBJ1-2, with 10 bases lining up with TRBD1. Per the germline V gene, CDR1 is SGHTA and CDR2 is FQGNSA. The CDR3 loop spans 16 amino acids. The V and J ends lost 1 base and 7 bases, in that order; junction bases with no gene match: 9. CDR3 in amino acids: CASSLESPRTGGGYTF. CDR3 DNA sequence: TGTGCCAGCAGCTTAGAATCGCCCCGGACAGGGGGTGGCTACACCTTC. Complete variable domain (other parts from reference TRBV7-2 and TRBJ1-2): GAGVSQSPSNKVTEKGKDVELRCDPISGHTALYWYRQSLGQGLEFLIYFQGNSAPDKSGLPSDRFSAERTGGSVSTLTIQRTQQEDSAVYLCASSLESPRTGGGYTFGSGTRLTVV.

This chain joins TRBV2 and TRBJ2-7; D is uncertain. Germline V gene sequence: CDR1 SNHLY, CDR2 FYNNEI. CDR3 size: 13 residues. Trimming cost V 2 bases and J 7 bases, with 12 bases left between them. This chain's CDR3 is CASSESYAREQYF. CDR3 coding DNA: TGTGCCAGCAGTGAATCATATGCGAGGGAGCAGTACTTC.

This chain links TRBV6-5 with TRBJ1-1; D is possibly TRBD1 (5 bases). The CDR3 spans 14 residues. The germline V gene encodes CDR1 MNHEY and CDR2 SVGAGI. V lost 5 bases and J lost 1, with 11 bases in between. The chain's CDR3 is CASSRGLRNTEAFF. The CDR3 bases are TGTGCCAGCAGTCGGGGACTGAGGAACACTGAAGCTTTCTTT.

The gene calls are TRBV19 and TRBJ2-7, with 8 positions matching TRBD2. J gave up 4 bases and V 2 bases, and 1 base lay outside the gene matches. CDR1 is LNHDA and CDR2 is SQIVND in the germline V gene (reference sequence). The CDR3 sequence is 13 residues long. The CDR3 region has the DNA TGTGCCAGTAGTATACGACTAGCGTACGAGCAGTACTTC. Translating it yields CASSIRLAYEQYF. The full variable domain, in which reference TRBV19 and TRBJ2-7 provide the parts outside the CDR3, is DGGITQSPKYLFRKEGQNVTLSCEQNLNHDAMYWYRQDPGQGLRLIYYSQIVNDFQKGDIAEGYSVSREKKESFPLTVTSAQKNPTAFYLCASSIRLAYEQYFGPGTRLTVT.

This clone was picked up a small number of times. The rearrangement links TRBV6-5 to TRBJ1-2, with TRBD1 identical over 8 bases. Trimming cost V 4 bases and J 3 bases; bases outside gene matches: 4. The germline CDR1 and CDR2 sequences are MNHEY and SVGAGI. The CDR3 loop spans 14 amino acids. CDR3 amino acids: CASSSDRVDYGYTF. The DNA of the CDR3 is TGTGCCAGCAGTTCGGACAGGGTAGACTATGGCTACACCTTC.

The chain uses TRBV19 and TRBJ1-5, with TRBD1 matching 7 bases. V lost 6 bases, J lost 5 bases, and 7 bases stayed unmatched. The CDR3 runs to 14 residues. Per the germline V gene, CDR1 is LNHDA and CDR2 is SQIVND (reference sequence). The chain's CDR3 is CASSHRGPYQPQHF. The DNA of the CDR3 is TGTGCCAGTAGCCATAGGGGGCCCTATCAGCCCCAGCATTTT. Supplemented by reference TRBV19 and TRBJ1-5, the full variable domain reads DGGITQSPKYLFRKEGQNVTLSCEQNLNHDAMYWYRQDPGQGLRLIYYSQIVNDFQKGDIAEGYSVSREKKESFPLTVTSAQKNPTAFYLCASSHRGPYQPQHFGDGTRLSIL.